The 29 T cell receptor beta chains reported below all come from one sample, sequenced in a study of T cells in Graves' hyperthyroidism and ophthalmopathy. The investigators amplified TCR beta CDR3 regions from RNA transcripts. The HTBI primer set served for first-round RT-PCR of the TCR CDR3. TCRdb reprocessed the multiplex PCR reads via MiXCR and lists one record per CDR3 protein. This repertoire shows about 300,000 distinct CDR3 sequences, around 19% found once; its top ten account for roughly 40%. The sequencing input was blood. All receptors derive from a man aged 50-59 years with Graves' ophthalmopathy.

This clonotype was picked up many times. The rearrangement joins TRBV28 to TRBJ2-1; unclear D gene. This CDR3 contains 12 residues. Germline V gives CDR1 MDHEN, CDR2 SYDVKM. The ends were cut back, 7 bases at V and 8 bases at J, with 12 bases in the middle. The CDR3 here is CASTSETDEQFF. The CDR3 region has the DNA TGTGCCAGCACCTCCGAGACGGATGAGCAGTTCTTC. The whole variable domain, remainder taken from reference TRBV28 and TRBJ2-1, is DVKVTQSSRYLVKRTGEKVFLECVQDMDHENMFWYRQDPGLGLRLIYFSYDVKMKEKGDIPEGYSVSREKKERFSLILESASTNQTSMYLCASTSETDEQFFGPGTRLTVL.

The CDR3 spells CASSVGTENTIYF. The DNA of the CDR3 is TGTGCCAGCAGCGTCGGGACAGAAAACACCATATATTTT. V usage is TRBV9 and J usage is TRBJ1-3; 7 bases are shared with TRBD1. The germline V gene has CDR1 SGDLS and CDR2 YYNGEE. V was clipped by 2 bases and J by 6 bases; unmatched bases: 2. This CDR3 comprises 13 residues.

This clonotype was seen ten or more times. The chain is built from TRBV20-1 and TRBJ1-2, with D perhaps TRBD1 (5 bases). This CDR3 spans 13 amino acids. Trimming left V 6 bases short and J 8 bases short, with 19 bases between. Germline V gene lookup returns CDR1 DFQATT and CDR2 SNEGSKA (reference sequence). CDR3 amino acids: CSAAQSFREGYTF. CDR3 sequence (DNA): TGCAGTGCCGCTCAAAGTTTCAGGGAGGGCTACACCTTC.

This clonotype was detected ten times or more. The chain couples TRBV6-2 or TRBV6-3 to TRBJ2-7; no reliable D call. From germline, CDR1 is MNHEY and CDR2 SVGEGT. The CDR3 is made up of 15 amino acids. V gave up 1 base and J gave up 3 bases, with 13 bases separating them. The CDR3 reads CASSYWITEHYEQYF. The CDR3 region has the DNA TGTGCCAGCAGTTACTGGATAACGGAGCACTACGAGCAGTACTTC.

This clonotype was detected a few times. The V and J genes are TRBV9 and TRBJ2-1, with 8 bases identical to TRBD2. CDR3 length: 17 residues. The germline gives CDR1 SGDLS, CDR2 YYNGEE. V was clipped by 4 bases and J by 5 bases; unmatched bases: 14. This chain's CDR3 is CASSTQAGRAPHNEQFF. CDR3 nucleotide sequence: TGTGCCAGCAGCACCCAGGCCGGGAGGGCCCCGCACAATGAGCAGTTCTTC.

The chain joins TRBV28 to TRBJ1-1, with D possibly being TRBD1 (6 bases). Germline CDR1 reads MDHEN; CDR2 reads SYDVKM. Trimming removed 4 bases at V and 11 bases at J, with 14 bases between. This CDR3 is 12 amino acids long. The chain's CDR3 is CASSSERTVAFF. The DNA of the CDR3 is TGTGCCAGCAGTTCGGAAAGGACAGTGGCTTTCTTT.

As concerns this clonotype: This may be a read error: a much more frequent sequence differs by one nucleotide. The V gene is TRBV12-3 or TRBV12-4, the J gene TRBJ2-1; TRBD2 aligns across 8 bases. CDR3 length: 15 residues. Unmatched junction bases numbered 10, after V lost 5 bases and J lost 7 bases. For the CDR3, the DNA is TGTGCCAGCAGTCCCCGGACTAGCAGGAAGAATGAGCAGTTCTTC. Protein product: CASSPRTSRKNEQFF.

This CDR3 reads CASSQPSSGSEQFF. In DNA form, the CDR3 reads TGTGCCAGCAGTCAGCCTTCTAGCGGTAGTGAGCAGTTCTTC. The V gene is TRBV6-1, the J gene TRBJ2-1, with 7 bases identical to TRBD2. J gave up 9 bases and V 5 bases, and 10 bases lay outside the gene matches. CDR3 size: 14 residues. Germline V lookup: CDR1 MNHNS, CDR2 SASEGT.

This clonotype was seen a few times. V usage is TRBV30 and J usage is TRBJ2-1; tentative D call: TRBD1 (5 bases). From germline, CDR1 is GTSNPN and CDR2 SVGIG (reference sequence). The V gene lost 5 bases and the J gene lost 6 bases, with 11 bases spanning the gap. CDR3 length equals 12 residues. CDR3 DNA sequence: TGTGCCTGGGGGGCTCTACTCAATGAGCAGTTCTTC. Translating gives CAWGALLNEQFF.

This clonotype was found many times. The CDR3 is CASSKPTGYYEQYF. For the CDR3, the DNA is TGTGCCAGCAGTAAACCGACAGGGTACTACGAGCAGTACTTC. The chain employs TRBV28 and TRBJ2-7; 7 bases are a match to TRBD1. V lost 5 bases, J lost 3 bases, and 7 bases stayed unmatched. CDR1 and CDR2 (germline): MDHEN, SYDVKM. The CDR3 totals 14 residues.

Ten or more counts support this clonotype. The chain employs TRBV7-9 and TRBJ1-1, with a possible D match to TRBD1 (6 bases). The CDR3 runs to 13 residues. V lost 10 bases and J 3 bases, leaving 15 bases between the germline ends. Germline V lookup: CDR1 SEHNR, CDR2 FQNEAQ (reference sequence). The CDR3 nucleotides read TGTGCCACCTCCCTAGGGGGGCACACTGAAGCTTTCTTT. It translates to CATSLGGHTEAFF.

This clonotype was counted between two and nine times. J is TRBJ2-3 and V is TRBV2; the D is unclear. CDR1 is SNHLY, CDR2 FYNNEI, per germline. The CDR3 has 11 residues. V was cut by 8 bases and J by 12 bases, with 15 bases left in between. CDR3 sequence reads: CASSLDKAQYF. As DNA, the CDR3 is TGTGCCAGCTCACTCGATAAAGCTCAGTATTTT.

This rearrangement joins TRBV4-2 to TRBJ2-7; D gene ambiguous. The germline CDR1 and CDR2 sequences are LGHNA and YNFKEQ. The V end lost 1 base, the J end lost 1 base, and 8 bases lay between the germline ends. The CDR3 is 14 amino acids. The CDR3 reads CASSQADWSYEQYF. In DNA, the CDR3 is TGTGCCAGCAGCCAAGCTGACTGGTCCTACGAGCAGTACTTC.

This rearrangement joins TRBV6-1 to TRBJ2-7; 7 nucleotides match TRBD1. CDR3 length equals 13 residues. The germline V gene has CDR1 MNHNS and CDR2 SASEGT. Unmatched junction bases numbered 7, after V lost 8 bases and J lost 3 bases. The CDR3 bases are TGTGCCAGCCATAGCCGGGACAGCTACGAGCAGTACTTC. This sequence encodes CASHSRDSYEQYF.

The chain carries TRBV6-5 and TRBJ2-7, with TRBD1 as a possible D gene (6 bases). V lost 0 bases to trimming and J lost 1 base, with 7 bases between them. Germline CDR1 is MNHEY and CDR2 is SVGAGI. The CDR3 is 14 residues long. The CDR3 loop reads CASSYSDRSYEQYF. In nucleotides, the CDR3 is TGTGCCAGCAGTTACTCCGACAGGTCCTACGAGCAGTACTTC.

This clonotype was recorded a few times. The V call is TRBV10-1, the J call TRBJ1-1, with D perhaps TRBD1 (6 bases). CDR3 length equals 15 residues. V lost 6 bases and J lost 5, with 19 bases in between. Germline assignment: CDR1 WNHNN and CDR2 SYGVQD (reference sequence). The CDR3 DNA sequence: TGCGCCAGCAGAACTCTTACAGGGCAGGGGACTGAAGCTTTCTTT. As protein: CASRTLTGQGTEAFF.

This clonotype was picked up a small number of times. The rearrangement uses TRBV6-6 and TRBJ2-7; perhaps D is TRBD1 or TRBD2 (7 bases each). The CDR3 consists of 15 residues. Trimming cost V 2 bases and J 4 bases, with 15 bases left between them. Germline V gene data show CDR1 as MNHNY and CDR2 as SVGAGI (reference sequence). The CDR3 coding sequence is TGTGCCAGCAGTTACCCGACAGGGAGGGATTACGAGCAGTACTTC. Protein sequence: CASSYPTGRDYEQYF.

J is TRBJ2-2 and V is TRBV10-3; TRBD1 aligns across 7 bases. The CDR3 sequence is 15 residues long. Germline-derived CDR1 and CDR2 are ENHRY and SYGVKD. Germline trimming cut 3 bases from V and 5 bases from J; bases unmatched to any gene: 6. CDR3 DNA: TGTGCCATCAGTGAAAGACAGGGCTGGACCGGGGAGCTGTTTTTT. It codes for CAISERQGWTGELFF.

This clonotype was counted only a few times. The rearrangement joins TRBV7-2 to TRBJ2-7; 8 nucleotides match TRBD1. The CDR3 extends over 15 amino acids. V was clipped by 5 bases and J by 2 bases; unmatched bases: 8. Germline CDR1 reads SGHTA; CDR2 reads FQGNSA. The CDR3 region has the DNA TGTGCCAGCAGCGAAAGTGCAGGGGGCGCCTACGAGCAGTACTTC. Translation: CASSESAGGAYEQYF.

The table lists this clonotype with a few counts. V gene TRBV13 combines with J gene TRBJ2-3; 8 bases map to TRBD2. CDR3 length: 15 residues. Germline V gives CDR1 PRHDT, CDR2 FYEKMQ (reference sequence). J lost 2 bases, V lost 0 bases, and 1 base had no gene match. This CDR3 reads CASSLGGRDTDTQYF. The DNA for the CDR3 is TGTGCCAGCAGCTTAGGCGGGAGGGACACAGATACGCAGTATTTT.

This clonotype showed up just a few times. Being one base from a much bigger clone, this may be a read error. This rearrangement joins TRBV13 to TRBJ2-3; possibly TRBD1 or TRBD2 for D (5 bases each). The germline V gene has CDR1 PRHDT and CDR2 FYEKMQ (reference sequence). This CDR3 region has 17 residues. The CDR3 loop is CASSTGTIGASTDTQYF. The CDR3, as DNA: TGCGCCAGCAGCACGGGTACAATCGGGGCTAGTACAGATACGCAGTATTTT.

The CDR3 nucleotides are TGCGCCAGCAGCCCCGAAGGGGCCAACGTCCTGACTTTC. Translated, it gives CASSPEGANVLTF. The V gene is TRBV5-1, the J gene TRBJ2-6; no reliable D call. In germline, CDR1 is SGHRS, CDR2 YFSETQ. The CDR3 length is 13 residues. The germline V and J ends were trimmed by 4 bases and 4 bases, with 6 bases remaining between them.

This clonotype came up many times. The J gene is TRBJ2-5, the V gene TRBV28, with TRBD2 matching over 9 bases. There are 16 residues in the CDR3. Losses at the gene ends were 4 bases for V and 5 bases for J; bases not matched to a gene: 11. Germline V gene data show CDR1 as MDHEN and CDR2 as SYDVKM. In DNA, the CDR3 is TGTGCCAGCAGTTCCCCAGGCGGGAGGGCCGGTGAGACCCAGTACTTC. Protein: CASSSPGGRAGETQYF.

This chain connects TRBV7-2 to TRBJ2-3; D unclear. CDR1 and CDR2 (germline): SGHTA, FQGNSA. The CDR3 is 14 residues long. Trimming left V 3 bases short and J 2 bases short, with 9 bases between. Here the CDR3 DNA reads TGTGCCAGCAGCTTCTGGGGTTACACAGATACGCAGTATTTT. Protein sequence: CASSFWGYTDTQYF.

The chain's CDR3 is CASSETPAQYF. Here the CDR3 DNA reads TGTGCCAGCAGTGAAACCCCGGCCCAGTACTTC. The chain recombines TRBV6-1 with TRBJ2-5, with D uncertain. Trimming took off 2 bases at V and 9 bases at J, with 7 bases between the two ends. Germline V gives CDR1 MNHNS, CDR2 SASEGT. There are 11 residues in the CDR3.

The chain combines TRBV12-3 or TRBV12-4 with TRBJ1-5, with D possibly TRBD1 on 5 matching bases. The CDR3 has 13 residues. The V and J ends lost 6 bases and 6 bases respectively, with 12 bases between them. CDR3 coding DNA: TGTGCCAGCAGCAACAAGGGGTTTCAGCCCCAGCATTTT. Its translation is CASSNKGFQPQHF.

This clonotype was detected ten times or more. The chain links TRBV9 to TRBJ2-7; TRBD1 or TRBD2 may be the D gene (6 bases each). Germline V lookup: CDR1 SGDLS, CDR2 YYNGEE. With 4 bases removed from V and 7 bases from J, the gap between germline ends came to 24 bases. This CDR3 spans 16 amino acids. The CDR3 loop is CASSPEGGSARLEQYF. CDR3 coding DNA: TGTGCCAGCAGCCCCGAGGGGGGTTCCGCGAGGCTGGAGCAGTACTTC. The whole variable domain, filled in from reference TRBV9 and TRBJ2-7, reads DSGVTQTPKHLITATGQRVTLRCSPRSGDLSVYWYQQSLDQGLQFLIQYYNGEERAKGNILERFSAQQFPDLHSELNLSSLELGDSALYFCASSPEGGSARLEQYFGPGTRLTVT.

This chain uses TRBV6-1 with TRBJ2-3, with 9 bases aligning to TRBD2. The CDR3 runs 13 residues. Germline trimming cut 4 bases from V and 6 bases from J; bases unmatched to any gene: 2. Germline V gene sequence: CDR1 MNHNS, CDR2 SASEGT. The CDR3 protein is CASSGTSADTQYF. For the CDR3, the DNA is TGTGCCAGCAGTGGGACTAGCGCCGATACGCAGTATTTT.

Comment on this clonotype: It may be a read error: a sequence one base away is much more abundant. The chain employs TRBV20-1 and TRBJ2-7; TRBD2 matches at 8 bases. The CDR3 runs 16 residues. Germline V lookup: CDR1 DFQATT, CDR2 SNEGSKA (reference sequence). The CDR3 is CSANPGLETELYGQYF. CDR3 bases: TGCAGTGCTAATCCGGGACTAGAGACGGAACTCTACGGGCAGTACTTC.